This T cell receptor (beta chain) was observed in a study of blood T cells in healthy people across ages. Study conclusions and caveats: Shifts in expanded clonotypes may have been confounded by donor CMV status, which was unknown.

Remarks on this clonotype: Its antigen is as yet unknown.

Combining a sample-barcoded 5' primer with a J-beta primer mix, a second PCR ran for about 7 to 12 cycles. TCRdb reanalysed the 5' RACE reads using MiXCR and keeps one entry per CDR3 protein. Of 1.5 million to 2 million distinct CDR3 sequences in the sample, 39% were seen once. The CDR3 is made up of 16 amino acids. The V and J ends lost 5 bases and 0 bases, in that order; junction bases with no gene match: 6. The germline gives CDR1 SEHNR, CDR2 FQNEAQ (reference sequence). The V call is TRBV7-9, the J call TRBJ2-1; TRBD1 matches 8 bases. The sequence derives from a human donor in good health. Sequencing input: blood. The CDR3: CASSPWTGSSYNEQFF. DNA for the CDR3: TGTGCCAGCAGCCCGTGGACAGGGAGCTCCTACAATGAGCAGTTCTTC.